The 20 T cell receptor beta chains below all came from one sample that was sequenced in a study of identical twins. TCRdb re-derived calls from the 5' RACE reads in MiXCR, one entry per CDR3 protein. The sample has around 1.7 million distinct CDR3 sequences, around a third seen once; the top ten hold approximately 0.29%. Sequenced input: cord blood. These receptor sequences come from a newborn girl in good health.

The rearrangement links TRBV12-3 or TRBV12-4 to TRBJ1-1; TRBD1 matches at 7 bases. V shed 4 bases, J shed 5 bases, and the junction held 16 bases outside the gene matches. The CDR3 extends over 17 amino acids. The DNA of the CDR3 is TGTGCCAGCAGTTCCATATTCAATTACAGGGGAGGGACTGAAGCTTTCTTT. This sequence encodes CASSSIFNYRGGTEAFF.

V gene TRBV4-1 combines with J gene TRBJ2-5; D gene uncertain. TRBJ2-7 explains the end of the DNA better; the J call may be wrong. CDR1 and CDR2 (germline): MGHRA, YSYEKL. The CDR3 covers 15 residues. DNA of the CDR3: TGCGCCAGCAGCCAAGAAAACCGGGTGAGAGACGAGCAGTACTTC. Its protein product is CASSQENRVRDEQYF.

A word on this clonotype: One end of the junction varies from germline; a read error may be responsible. The J gene is TRBJ2-1, the V gene TRBV6-8; TRBD2 is a possible D gene (6 bases). Germline CDR1 reads MNHGY; CDR2 reads SAAAGT. CDR3 length equals 15 residues. CDR3 sequence (DNA): TGTGCCAGCAGGCGTTTAGCGGAGTCCTACAATGAGCGGTTCTTC. Encoded protein: CASRRLAESYNERFF.

This chain joins TRBV20-1 and TRBJ2-2, with TRBD2 as a possible D gene (5 bases). Looked up from germline, CDR1 is DFQATT and CDR2 is SNEGSKA (reference sequence). V gave up 3 bases and J gave up 4 bases, with 9 bases separating them. The length of the CDR3 is 13 residues. In DNA form, the CDR3 reads TGCAGTGCTAGGACTACCAGCACCGGGGAGCTGTTTTTT. This codes for CSARTTSTGELFF.

This clonotype showed up just a few times. This sequence joins TRBV7-9 and TRBJ1-1; TRBD1 agrees at 9 bases. This CDR3 has 18 residues. V trimming: 6 bases; J trimming: 5 bases; junction bases outside the gene matches: 19. Germline assignment: CDR1 SEHNR and CDR2 FQNEAQ (reference sequence). The CDR3 DNA is TGTGCCAGCAGGCCAGGTTGGGGGGACAGGGTTTTGGGAACTGAAGCTTTCTTT. Protein product: CASRPGWGDRVLGTEAFF.

This chain uses TRBV11-1 with TRBJ2-1; TRBD2 is a possible D gene (5 bases). V lost 5 bases and J lost 9, with 8 bases in between. The CDR3 runs 11 residues. Germline V CDR1 and CDR2: SGHAT, FQDESV (reference sequence). The CDR3 spells CASSRGSEQFF. The CDR3 DNA reads as TGTGCCAGCAGCCGGGGAAGTGAGCAGTTCTTC.

The rearrangement uses TRBV6-1 and TRBJ1-2, with a tentative D call TRBD1 (6 bases). V lost 10 bases, J lost 8 bases, and 17 bases lay in between. This CDR3 has 12 amino acids. Per germline, CDR1 MNHNS and CDR2 SASEGT. The DNA for the CDR3 is TGTGCCAACCGAACAGGGCTGGGGGGCTACACCTTC. It yields the protein CANRTGLGGYTF.

The V call is TRBV20-1, the J call TRBJ2-3, with TRBD2 as a possible D gene (6 bases). Trimming took off 8 bases at V and 4 bases at J, with 19 bases between the two ends. The CDR3 runs 14 residues. The germline V gene has CDR1 DFQATT and CDR2 SNEGSKA (reference sequence). The CDR3 reads CSWRWRESADTQYF. In DNA form, the CDR3 reads TGCAGTTGGCGCTGGCGGGAATCCGCAGATACGCAGTATTTT.

The rearrangement joins TRBV6-1 to TRBJ2-3; D is unclear. Germline-derived CDR1 and CDR2 are MNHNS and SASEGT. CDR3 size: 15 residues. Deletions cut 4 bases from V and 5 bases from J, with 16 bases between. The CDR3: CASSVYRGAQDTQYF. The CDR3 DNA sequence: TGTGCCAGCAGTGTCTACCGCGGAGCCCAAGATACGCAGTATTTT.

The chain links TRBV4-1 to TRBJ1-4, with D possibly TRBD1 on 5 matching bases. The CDR3 contains 16 residues. V dropped 1 base and J dropped 0 bases, with 9 bases sitting between them. Germline CDR1 reads MGHRA; CDR2 reads YSYEKL. The CDR3 loop is CASSQVGGTTNEKLFF. CDR3 nucleotide sequence: TGCGCCAGCAGCCAAGTGGGGGGGACAACTAATGAAAAACTGTTTTTT.

This sequence joins TRBV4-2 and TRBJ2-5; 9 bases map to TRBD2. The germline CDR1 and CDR2 sequences are LGHNA and YNFKEQ. The CDR3 totals 15 residues. The V gene end was trimmed by 4 bases and the J gene end by 11 bases; junction bases not matched to a gene: 14. The CDR3 DNA reads as TGTGCCAGCAGCCCAGGGACTAGCCAAACCAATGAGCAGTACTTC. It specifies CASSPGTSQTNEQYF.

To note about this clonotype: This may be a read error: a much more frequent sequence differs by one nucleotide. The chain carries TRBV20-1 and TRBJ2-7; the match to TRBD2 covers 9 bases. This CDR3 has 15 residues. Trimming removed 0 bases from V and 9 bases from J; junction bases left unmatched: 12. Germline CDR1 is DFQATT and CDR2 is SNEGSKA (reference sequence). CDR3 in DNA: TGCAGTGCTAGAGATGTGTTAGCGGGAGTAAGTCGGCAGTACTTC. Protein: CSARDVLAGVSRQYF.

This clonotype was picked up a small number of times. This chain links TRBV6-1 with TRBJ2-3, with a tentative D call TRBD2 (6 bases). Trimming removed 7 bases from V and 2 bases from J, with 13 bases in between. CDR1 is MNHNS and CDR2 is SASEGT in the germline V gene. The CDR3 totals 14 residues. CDR3 region: CASKAGRSTDTQYF. CDR3 nucleotides: TGTGCCAGCAAGGCGGGGCGATCCACAGATACGCAGTATTTT.

This chain uses TRBV28 with TRBJ1-5; a possible D gene is TRBD1 (6 bases). This CDR3 comprises 15 residues. V lost 4 bases and J 5 bases, leaving 15 bases between the germline ends. Germline CDR1 is MDHEN and CDR2 is SYDVKM. CDR3 in DNA: TGTGCCAGCAGTTCCCCGGGACACTTCTATCAGCCCCAGCATTTT. The encoded protein is CASSSPGHFYQPQHF. The whole variable domain, remainder taken from reference TRBV28 and TRBJ1-5, is DVKVTQSSRYLVKRTGEKVFLECVQDMDHENMFWYRQDPGLGLRLIYFSYDVKMKEKGDIPEGYSVSREKKERFSLILESASTNQTSMYLCASSSPGHFYQPQHFGDGTRLSIL.

The chain combines TRBV7-9 with TRBJ1-1; D not certain. The ends were cut back, 3 bases at V and 0 bases at J, with 14 bases in the middle. Germline V gene lookup returns CDR1 SEHNR and CDR2 FQNEAQ (reference sequence). CDR3 length: 16 residues. The CDR3 DNA follows: TGTGCCAGCAGCTTCCGAACGGAAACGATGAACACTGAAGCTTTCTTT. Protein: CASSFRTETMNTEAFF.

This clonotype occurred a few times. V usage is TRBV10-3 and J usage is TRBJ2-2; a weak D match, TRBD2 (6 bases). V lost 3 bases to trimming and J lost 0 bases, with 8 bases between them. The CDR3 contains 15 residues. Germline-derived CDR1 and CDR2 are ENHRY and SYGVKD. In DNA form, the CDR3 reads TGTGCCATCAGTGACGGCGGGACGAACACCGGGGAGCTGTTTTTT. This translates into CAISDGGTNTGELFF.

This chain links TRBV20-1 with TRBJ2-2; TRBD1 might be the D (5 bases). V lost 0 bases and J lost 1, with 9 bases in between. The CDR3 consists of 15 residues. Per germline, CDR1 DFQATT and CDR2 SNEGSKA (reference sequence). As DNA, the CDR3 is TGCAGTGCTAGAGATGGCGGACAGAACACCGGGGAGCTGTTTTTT. Protein sequence: CSARDGGQNTGELFF.

The table lists this clonotype with a few counts. The V and J genes are TRBV27 and TRBJ2-1; 7 bases are a match to TRBD2. CDR1 and CDR2 from the germline V gene are MNHEY and SMNVEV (reference sequence). Unmatched junction bases numbered 5, after V lost 7 bases and J lost 5 bases. CDR3 length: 13 residues. The CDR3 DNA follows: TGTGCCAGCAAGGCGGGAGCAAACAATGAGCAGTTCTTC. Translation gives CASKAGANNEQFF.

The J gene is TRBJ2-4, the V gene TRBV29-1; TRBD1 matches at 9 bases. The J call is in doubt because the DNA end fits TRBJ2-7 better. The germline V gene has CDR1 SQVTM and CDR2 ANQGSEA. This CDR3 comprises 13 residues. This CDR3 reads CSVEYDRGDEQYF. CDR3 nucleotide sequence: TGCAGCGTTGAATACGACAGGGGGGACGAGCAGTACTTC.

On this clonotype itself: One end of the junction is discordant with germline, which a read error may explain. V gene TRBV15 combines with J gene TRBJ1-1; 7 nucleotides line up with TRBD1. Germline assignment: CDR1 LNHNV and CDR2 YYDKDF (reference sequence). The CDR3 has 14 residues. CDR3 residues: CVTSSDREVGEAFF. Written as DNA, the CDR3 is TGTGTCACCAGCAGTGACAGGGAGGTTGGTGAAGCTTTCTTT.